A selection of T cell receptor beta chains follows, all from one sample in a study of cytomegalovirus exposure and HLA in healthy donors. Sequencing used immunoSEQ multiplex PCR; TCRdb keeps in-frame clones, though not all of them. The data hold 200,000 or so clones, with around four fifths observed a single time. The sample was PBMCs. These receptors were obtained from a woman between 50 and 59 years old in good health and CMV-seropositive. The CDR3 runs from the conserved cysteine through the conserved F or W. Fields, in order: V gene, clone size, J gene, D gene, CDR3 protein, CDR3 DNA. D genes are given only for firm matches. Rows may omit the clone size; those that give it use once, few, many or a size class.

>TRBV28|NA|TRBJ1-1|NA
CASSLMGQATEAFF
TGTGCCAGCAGTTTAATGGGTCAGGCGACTGAAGCTTTCTTT
>TRBV9|NA|TRBJ2-6|NA
CASSPSSGANVLTF
TGTGCCAGCAGCCCCAGTTCTGGGGCCAACGTCCTGACTTTC
>TRBV14|NA|TRBJ2-3|TRBD2
CASSPAGTTTDTQYF
TGTGCCAGCAGCCCTGCCGGGACTACCACAGATACGCAGTATTTT
>TRBV6-6|NA|TRBJ1-6|NA
CASSYSRERGNSPLHF
TGTGCCAGCAGTTACTCCCGGGAACGTGGCAATTCACCCCTCCACTTT
>TRBV7-8|NA|TRBJ2-7|NA
CASSTTTGDSYEQYF
TGTGCCAGCAGCACCACGACAGGAGACTCCTACGAGCAGTACTTC
>TRBV6-6|NA|TRBJ1-2|TRBD1
CASRSQGAGYGYTF
TGTGCCAGCCGTTCACAGGGGGCAGGCTATGGCTACACCTTC
>TRBV18|once|TRBJ1-2|NA
CASSPQGVGYTF
TGTGCCAGCTCACCACAAGGGGTCGGCTACACCTTC
>TRBV29-1|NA|TRBJ1-2|TRBD1
CSVEGGTGGYGYTF
TGCAGCGTTGAAGGAGGGACAGGCGGCTATGGCTACACCTTC
>TRBV5-1|NA|TRBJ2-5|NA
CASSSGSIQETQYF
TGCGCCAGCTCCTCGGGGAGCATACAAGAGACCCAGTACTTC
>TRBV15|NA|TRBJ2-7|TRBD1
CATSRDRGHYEQYF
TGTGCCACCAGCAGAGACAGGGGGCACTACGAGCAGTACTTC
>TRBV2|NA|TRBJ1-5|NA
CASSVEGGSPPQHF
TGTGCCAGCAGCGTCGAAGGGGGATCTCCGCCCCAGCATTTT
>TRBV5-4|NA|TRBJ2-1|NA
CASSTSGGRSWGSEQFF
TGTGCCAGCAGCACCTCAGGGGGGAGGTCTTGGGGAAGTGAGCAGTTCTTC
>TRBV6-5|NA|TRBJ1-2|TRBD1
CASSLLQGGAGYTF
TGTGCCAGCAGCCTCCTCCAGGGGGGCGCAGGCTACACCTTC
>TRBV10-3|NA|TRBJ2-2|NA
CATLRNLNTGELFF
TGTGCCACCCTACGCAACCTGAACACCGGGGAGCTGTTTTTT
>TRBV9|NA|TRBJ1-1|NA
CASSARVNTEAFF
TGTGCCAGCAGCGCGCGGGTGAACACTGAAGCTTTCTTT
>TRBV5-1|NA|TRBJ2-3|TRBD2
CASSLGLAGYGSTDTQYF
TGCGCCAGCAGCTTGGGGCTAGCGGGCTACGGGAGCACAGATACGCAGTATTTT
>TRBV6-6|NA|TRBJ1-3|TRBD1
CASSYSGQPENTIYF
TGTGCCAGCAGTTACTCGGGACAGCCTGAAAACACCATATATTTT
>TRBV27|NA|TRBJ2-2|TRBD2
CASRPPRAGGYTGELFF
TGTGCCAGCCGCCCTCCCCGAGCGGGGGGCTACACCGGGGAGCTGTTTTTT
>TRBV5-8|NA|TRBJ2-5|TRBD2
CASSSTRLARETQYF
TGTGCCAGCAGCTCCACTCGACTAGCGAGGGAGACCCAGTACTTC
>TRBV18|NA|TRBJ2-2|NA
CASSSMGSANTGELFF
TGTGCCAGCTCATCAATGGGGAGCGCGAACACCGGGGAGCTGTTTTTT
>TRBV6-1|NA|TRBJ1-6|NA
CASMSGSSYNSPLHF
TGTGCCAGCATGTCGGGAAGCTCCTATAATTCACCCCTCCACTTT
>TRBV18|once|TRBJ1-1|TRBD1
CASSPRDSSEAFF
TGTGCCAGCTCACCCCGGGACAGCTCCGAAGCTTTCTTT
>TRBV15|NA|TRBJ2-3|NA
CATSRGMAGGTDTQYF
TGTGCCACCAGCAGAGGAATGGCAGGGGGCACAGATACGCAGTATTTT
>TRBV2|NA|TRBJ2-2|TRBD1
CASRVQGTGELFF
TGTGCCAGCAGAGTACAGGGGACCGGGGAGCTGTTTTTT
>TRBV7-9|NA|TRBJ2-3|NA
CSSSLDLGGSTDTQYF
TGTTCCAGCAGCTTAGACCTGGGGGGAAGCACAGATACGCAGTATTTT
>TRBV6-5|NA|TRBJ1-4|TRBD1
CASSRDRDGEKLFF
TGTGCCAGCAGTCGGGACAGGGATGGGGAAAAACTGTTTTTT
>TRBV19|NA|TRBJ2-3|NA
CATSPASSTQYF
TGTGCCACCTCCCCAGCTAGCAGTACGCAGTATTTT
>TRBV5-8|NA|TRBJ2-5|TRBD2
CASRLRGSGETQYF
TGTGCCAGCAGACTGCGGGGGTCGGGGGAGACCCAGTACTTC
>TRBV7-8|once|TRBJ2-3|NA
CASSLGSKLGTQYF
TGTGCCAGCAGCTTAGGGAGCAAGCTCGGTACGCAGTATTTT
>TRBV16|NA|TRBJ2-7|NA
CASSQPNLGHTEQYF
TGTGCCAGCAGCCAACCTAACCTCGGACATACAGAGCAGTACTTC
>TRBV2|NA|TRBJ2-6|NA
CASSASGVGPGANVLTF
TGTGCCAGCAGTGCATCAGGGGTGGGACCTGGGGCCAACGTCCTGACTTTC
>TRBV7-3|NA|TRBJ2-2|NA
CASSTPGDTGELFF
TGTGCCAGCAGCACACCAGGGGACACCGGGGAGCTGTTTTTT
>TRBV28|few|TRBJ1-2|NA
CASSLGGRGYTF
TGTGCCAGCAGTTTAGGAGGGCGTGGCTACACCTTC
>TRBV16|few|TRBJ2-1|TRBD1
CASSPNLGTGGEQFF
TGTGCCAGCAGCCCTAATCTAGGGACAGGGGGCGAGCAGTTCTTC
>TRBV6-4|once|TRBJ1-6|TRBD1
CASSVQGDSPLHF
TGTGCCAGCAGTGTACAGGGGGATTCACCCCTCCACTTT
>TRBV6-5|NA|TRBJ1-5|NA
CASRQGSGNQPQHF
TGTGCCAGCAGACAGGGAAGCGGCAATCAGCCCCAGCATTTT
>TRBV18|once|TRBJ1-2|NA
CASSPLEGDYGYTF
TGTGCCAGCTCACCACTTGAGGGTGACTATGGCTACACCTTC
>TRBV6-1|NA|TRBJ1-1|TRBD1
CASRQGLNTEAFF
TGTGCCAGCAGACAGGGGCTGAACACTGAAGCTTTCTTT
>TRBV19|NA|TRBJ2-5|TRBD1
CASSTRTGVGQETQYF
TGTGCCAGTAGTACCCGGACAGGGGTGGGCCAAGAGACCCAGTACTTC
>TRBV4-3|NA|TRBJ2-5|TRBD2
CASSQGTSAQETQYF
TGCGCCAGCAGCCAAGGGACTAGCGCGCAAGAGACCCAGTACTTC
>TRBV6-1|NA|TRBJ2-7|TRBD2
CASNPGTGGNDEQYF
TGTGCCAGCAATCCGGGGACGGGGGGGAACGACGAGCAGTACTTC
>TRBV7-9|NA|TRBJ1-6|TRBD1
CSSSFTGDSPLHF
TGTTCCAGCAGCTTTACAGGGGATTCACCCCTCCACTTT
>TRBV11-2|NA|TRBJ2-1|NA
CASPGVTSPNEQFF
TGTGCCAGCCCGGGAGTAACGTCCCCCAATGAGCAGTTCTTC
>TRBV7-2|NA|TRBJ1-6|TRBD1
CASSRGTGRNSPLHF
TGTGCCAGCAGCCGGGGGACAGGGAGGAATTCACCCCTCCACTTT